This section outlines one T cell receptor (beta chain) sequence together with its context. Deletions cut 6 bases from V and 3 bases from J, with 18 bases between. Germline-derived CDR1 and CDR2 are WNHNN and SYGVQD (reference sequence). The CDR3 has 16 amino acids. The sample is drawn from a study of blood T cell repertoires in COVID-19. Profiled with immunoSEQ multiplex PCR; TCRdb holds only in-frame clones, not every one. The sample lists around 230,000 clones; roughly 87% were seen once. The sample taken for sequencing was PBMCs or T cells enriched from blood (not recorded which). The TCR originated in a man aged 18-30 years with acute COVID-19. The gene calls are TRBV10-1 and TRBJ2-1, with D possibly TRBD2 on 6 matching bases. The CDR3 spells CASSAWGSGGYNEQFF. CDR3 nucleotide sequence: TGCGCCAGCAGCGCTTGGGGCTCCGGGGGCTACAATGAGCAGTTCTTC.